The T cell receptor (beta chain) described here comes from a study of OX40 agonist ivuxolimab in advanced cancers. For the study in its entirety: Ivuxolimab was an agonistic, fully human IgG2 monoclonal antibody directed against OX40 (CD134), a costimulatory receptor. Intravenous ivuxolimab was administered to patients every 2 weeks at six dose levels: 0.01, 0.1, 0.3, 1.5, 3 and 10 mg/kg. Of the approximately 54 dose-escalation patients, hepatocellular carcinoma was present in 19, melanoma in around 15, renal cell carcinoma in 9 and head and neck cancer in 9. The dose-escalation cohort was about 83% male with a mean age of 60 years, ranging from roughly 23 to 80. Prior anti-PD-1, anti-PD-L1 or anti-CTLA-4 therapy was permitted, and checkpoint inhibitors had been received by less than 45% of dose-escalation patients. Partial responses occurred in three dose-escalation patients, of whom one had hepatocellular carcinoma and two had cutaneous melanoma. Peripheral TCRbeta sequencing aimed to test whether ivuxolimab altered TCR sequence diversity and caused clonal T-cell expansion. The paper covers the monotherapy dose-escalation part of the phase I ivuxolimab trial, which included N ≈ 50 patients. Results the study describes overall, beyond this receptor: Which antigens the clonally expanded peripheral T cells were specific for was not determined. In the 0.1-3.0 mg/kg groups, partial responders had among the lowest normalized peripheral clonal expansion, particularly in CD8+ T cells. At doses of 0.1 to 3.0 mg/kg, clonal expansion of both CD4+ and CD8+ blood T cells was observed from baseline to week 6. Low levels of normalized T-cell clonal expansion were also seen in some patients who did not respond. After ivuxolimab, CD8+ T cells had more expanded clones than CD4+ T cells on average.

Patients with a history of autoimmune disease or receiving systemic immunosuppression were excluded from the trial. Peripheral blood for TCR sequencing was collected from all dose cohorts at baseline, on cycle 4 day 1, and on cycle 7 day 1. Samples were obtained from an open-label, multicenter, first-in-human phase I dose-escalation trial of ivuxolimab. Adults with locally advanced or metastatic melanoma, renal cell carcinoma, hepatocellular carcinoma or head and neck squamous cell carcinoma were enrolled in the trial. Before TCR sequencing, CD4+ and CD8+ T cells were separately sorted from peripheral blood. To sequence the TCRbeta CDR3 region, genomic DNA was isolated from the sorted cells. TCRbeta CDR3 regions were sequenced using the immunoSEQ Assay. In its TCRdb copy, this immuneACCESS table keeps in-frame sequences only and misses some clones. Where compared with another copy, unresolved V genes explain less than half of these, and the others have no known cause. The sample table records about 66,000 clones; around 84% of these occur just once. The ten most abundant clones make up more than 6.5% of the sample.

About this clone: The antigen it recognizes is unknown. No qualities accompany the bases; no much larger clone lies one base away.

CDR1 MGHRA and CDR2 YSYEKL were looked up in the germline V gene. Compared with germline, V lacks 3 bases and J lacks 5 bases; bases without a gene match: 8. Spanning cysteine to phenylalanine, the CDR3 consists of 16 amino acids. The retained sequence is limited to the CDR3, 48 bases, with the frame set at the first base. This chain joins TRBV4-1 to TRBJ2-1; 9 central bases correspond to TRBD1. Sequenced material: CD4+ or CD8+ T cells sorted from blood, taken in a trial of the OX40 agonist ivuxolimab. The sequence came from an adult with an advanced solid tumor such as melanoma, head and neck, liver or kidney cancer. The DNA sequence reads TGCGCCAGCAGCCACCCCACAGGGGGCACGGACAATGAGCAGTTCTTC. Its protein reads: CASSHPTGGTDNEQFF.